This TCR beta chain was sequenced in a study of cytomegalovirus exposure and HLA in healthy donors. Study results and limitations: In an earlier analysis, most TCR beta V segments were productive about 87% or about 30% of the time. Donors belonging to an Asian-associated ancestry cluster reportedly showed fewer N-insertions in productive TCRs than the roughly 700-donor mean, according to what a later analysis found. In a later analysis, at a false discovery rate of 0.05, over 15,000 TCR beta sequences matched HLA alleles. Analyzed later, association rates of TCRs varied across HLA loci, with DRB1 most and HLA-C fewest.

About this clone: The antigen remains undetermined.

Primers: 60 Vbeta forward and 13 Jbeta reverse. The repertoire was sequenced with immunoSEQ multiplex PCR; TCRdb's copy has only in-frame clones and lacks some. The repertoire holds more than 95,000 clones, with around 67% as singletons. Trimming left V 4 bases short and J 5 bases short, with 22 bases between. The CDR3 spans 17 residues. CDR1 is MNHNS, CDR2 SASEGT, per germline. The source of this sequence is a man in his sixties in good health and CMV-seropositive. The sequencing input was PBMCs. The rearrangement joins TRBV6-1 to TRBJ2-3; D is possibly TRBD2 (6 bases). The CDR3 reads CASSAPGGGAQGDTQYF. CDR3 bases: TGTGCCAGCAGTGCCCCAGGTGGCGGGGCGCAGGGAGATACGCAGTATTTT.